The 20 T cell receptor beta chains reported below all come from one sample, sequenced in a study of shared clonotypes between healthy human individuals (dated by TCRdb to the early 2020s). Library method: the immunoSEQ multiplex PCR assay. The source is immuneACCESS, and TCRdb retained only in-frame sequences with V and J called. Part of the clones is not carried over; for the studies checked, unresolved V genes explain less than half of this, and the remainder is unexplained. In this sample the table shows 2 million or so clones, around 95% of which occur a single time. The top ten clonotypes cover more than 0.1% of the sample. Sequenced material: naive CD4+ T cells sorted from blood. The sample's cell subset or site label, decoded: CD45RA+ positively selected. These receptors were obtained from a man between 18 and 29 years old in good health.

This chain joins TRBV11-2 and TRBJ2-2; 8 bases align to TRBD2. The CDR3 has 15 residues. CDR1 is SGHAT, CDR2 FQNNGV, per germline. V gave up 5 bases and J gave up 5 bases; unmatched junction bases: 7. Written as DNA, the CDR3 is TGTGCCAGCAGCAAAGGGGGACTAGTTACCGGGGAGCTGTTTTTT. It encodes CASSKGGLVTGELFF.

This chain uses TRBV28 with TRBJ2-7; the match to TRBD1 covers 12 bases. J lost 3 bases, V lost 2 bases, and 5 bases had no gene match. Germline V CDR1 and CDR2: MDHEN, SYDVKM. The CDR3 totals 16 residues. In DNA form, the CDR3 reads TGTGCCAGCAGTTTACTCGGGACAGGGGGCGTCTACGAGCAGTACTTC. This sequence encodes CASSLLGTGGVYEQYF.

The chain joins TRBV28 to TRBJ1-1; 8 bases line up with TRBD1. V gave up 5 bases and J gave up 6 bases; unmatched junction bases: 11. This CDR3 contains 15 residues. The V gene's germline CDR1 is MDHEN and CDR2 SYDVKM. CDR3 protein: CASSLRTGLAPEAFF. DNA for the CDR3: TGTGCCAGCAGTCTCAGGACAGGGCTCGCTCCTGAAGCTTTCTTT.

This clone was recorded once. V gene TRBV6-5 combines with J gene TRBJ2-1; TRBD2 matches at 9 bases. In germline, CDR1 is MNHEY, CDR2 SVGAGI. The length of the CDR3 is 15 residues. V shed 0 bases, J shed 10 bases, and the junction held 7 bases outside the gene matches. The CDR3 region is CASSYSRAGGGEQFF. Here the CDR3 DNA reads TGTGCCAGCAGTTACTCGCGAGCGGGGGGTGGGGAGCAGTTCTTC.

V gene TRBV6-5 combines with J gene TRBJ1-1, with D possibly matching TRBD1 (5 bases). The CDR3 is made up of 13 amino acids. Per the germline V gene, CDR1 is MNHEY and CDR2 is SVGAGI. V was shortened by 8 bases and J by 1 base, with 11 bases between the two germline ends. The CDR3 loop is CASRGGENTEAFF. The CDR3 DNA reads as TGTGCCAGCCGTGGGGGGGAGAACACTGAAGCTTTCTTT.

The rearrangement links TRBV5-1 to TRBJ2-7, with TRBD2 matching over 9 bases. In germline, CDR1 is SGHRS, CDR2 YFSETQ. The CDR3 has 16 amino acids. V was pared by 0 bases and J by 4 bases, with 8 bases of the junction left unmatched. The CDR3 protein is CASSLAIIAGVYEQYF. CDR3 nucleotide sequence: TGCGCCAGCAGCTTGGCCATAATAGCGGGAGTTTACGAGCAGTACTTC.

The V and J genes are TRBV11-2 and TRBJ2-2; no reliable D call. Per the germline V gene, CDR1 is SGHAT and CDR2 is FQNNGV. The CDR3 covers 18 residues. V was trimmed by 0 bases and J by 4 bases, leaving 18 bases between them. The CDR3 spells CASSLDALRGPGTGELFF. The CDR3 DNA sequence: TGTGCCAGCAGCTTAGATGCCTTGCGCGGCCCGGGCACCGGGGAGCTGTTTTTT.

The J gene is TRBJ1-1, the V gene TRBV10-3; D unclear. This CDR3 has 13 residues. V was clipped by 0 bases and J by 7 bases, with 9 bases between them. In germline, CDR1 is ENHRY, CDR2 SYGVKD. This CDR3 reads CAISESIASEAFF. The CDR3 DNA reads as TGTGCCATCAGTGAGTCGATTGCGAGTGAAGCTTTCTTT.

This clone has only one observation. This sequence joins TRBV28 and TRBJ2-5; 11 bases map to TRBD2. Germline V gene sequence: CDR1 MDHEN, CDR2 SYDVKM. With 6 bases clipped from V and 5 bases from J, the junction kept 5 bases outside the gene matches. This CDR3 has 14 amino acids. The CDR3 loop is CASSLLAGDETQYF. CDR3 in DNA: TGTGCCAGCAGCCTACTAGCGGGAGACGAGACCCAGTACTTC. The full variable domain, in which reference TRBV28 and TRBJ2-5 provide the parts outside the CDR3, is DVKVTQSSRYLVKRTGEKVFLECVQDMDHENMFWYRQDPGLGLRLIYFSYDVKMKEKGDIPEGYSVSREKKERFSLILESASTNQTSMYLCASSLLAGDETQYFGPGTRLLVL.

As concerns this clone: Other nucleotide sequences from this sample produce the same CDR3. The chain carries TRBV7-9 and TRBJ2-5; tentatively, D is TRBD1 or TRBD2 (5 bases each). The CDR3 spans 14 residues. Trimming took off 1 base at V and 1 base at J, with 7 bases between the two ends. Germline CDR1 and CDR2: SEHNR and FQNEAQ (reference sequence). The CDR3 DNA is TGTGCCAGCAGCTTAGTAGGGACCCAAGAGACCCAGTACTTC. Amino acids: CASSLVGTQETQYF.

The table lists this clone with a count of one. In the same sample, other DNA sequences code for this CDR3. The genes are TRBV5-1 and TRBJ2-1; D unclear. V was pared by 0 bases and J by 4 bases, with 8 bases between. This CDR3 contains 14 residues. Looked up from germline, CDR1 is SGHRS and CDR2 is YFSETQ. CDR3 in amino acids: CASSLAAPYNEQFF. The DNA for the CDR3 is TGCGCCAGCAGCTTGGCCGCACCTTACAATGAGCAGTTCTTC.

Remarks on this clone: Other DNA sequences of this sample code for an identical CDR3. CDR3 amino acids: CASSPGGSTEAFF. For the CDR3, the DNA is TGTGCCAGCAGCCCTGGAGGGAGCACTGAAGCTTTCTTT. The chain carries TRBV7-9 and TRBJ1-1; D is unresolved. CDR3 length: 13 amino acids. The V gene's germline CDR1 is SEHNR and CDR2 FQNEAQ (reference sequence). Trimming took 5 bases from V and 4 from J, leaving 11 bases between them.

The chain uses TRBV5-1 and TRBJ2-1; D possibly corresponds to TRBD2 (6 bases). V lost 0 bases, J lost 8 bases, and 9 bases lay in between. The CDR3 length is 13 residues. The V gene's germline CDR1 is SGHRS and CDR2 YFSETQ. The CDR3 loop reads CASSLGRDDEQFF. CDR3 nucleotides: TGCGCCAGCAGCTTGGGGCGGGATGATGAGCAGTTCTTC.

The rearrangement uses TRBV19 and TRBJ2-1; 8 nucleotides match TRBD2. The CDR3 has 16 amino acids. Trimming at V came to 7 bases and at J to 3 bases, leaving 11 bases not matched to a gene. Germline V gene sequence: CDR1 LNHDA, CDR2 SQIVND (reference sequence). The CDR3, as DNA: TGTGCCAGTAAGGTCGGGGGGGCCAGGAGCTACAATGAGCAGTTCTTC. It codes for CASKVGGARSYNEQFF.

This CDR3 is CASSYSGTDNSPLHF. The CDR3 nucleotides read TGTGCCAGCAGTTACTCGGGGACAGACAATTCACCCCTCCACTTT. The chain couples TRBV27 to TRBJ1-6, with 7 bases that match TRBD1. After removal of 4 bases from V and 7 bases from J, the junction contained 7 bases not matched to a gene. CDR3 length: 15 residues. Germline CDR1 MNHEY, CDR2 SMNVEV (reference sequence).

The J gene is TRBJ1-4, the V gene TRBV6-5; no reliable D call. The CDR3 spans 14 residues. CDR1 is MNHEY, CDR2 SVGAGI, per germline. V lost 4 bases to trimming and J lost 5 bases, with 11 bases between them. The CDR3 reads CASSSGIVNEKLFF. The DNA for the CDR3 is TGTGCCAGCAGTTCCGGGATTGTCAATGAAAAACTGTTTTTT.

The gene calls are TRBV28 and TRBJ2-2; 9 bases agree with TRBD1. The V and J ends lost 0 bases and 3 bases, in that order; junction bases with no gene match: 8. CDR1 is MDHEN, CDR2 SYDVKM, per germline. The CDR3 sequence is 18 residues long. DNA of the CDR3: TGTGCCAGCAGTTTATGGGGGACAGGGTGGATGGACACCGGGGAGCTGTTTTTT. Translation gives CASSLWGTGWMDTGELFF.

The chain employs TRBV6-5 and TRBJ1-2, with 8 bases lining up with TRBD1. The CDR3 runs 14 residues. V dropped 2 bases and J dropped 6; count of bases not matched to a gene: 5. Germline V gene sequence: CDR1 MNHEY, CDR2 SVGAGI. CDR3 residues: CASSYGDRSNGYTF. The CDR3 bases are TGTGCCAGCAGTTACGGGGACAGGTCGAATGGCTACACCTTC.

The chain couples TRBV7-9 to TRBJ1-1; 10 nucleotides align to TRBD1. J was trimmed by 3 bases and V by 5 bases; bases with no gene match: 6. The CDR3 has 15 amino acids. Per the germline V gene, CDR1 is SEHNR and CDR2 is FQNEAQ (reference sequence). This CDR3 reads CASSPRTGGDTEAFF. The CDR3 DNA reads TGTGCCAGCAGCCCAAGGACAGGGGGAGACACTGAAGCTTTCTTT.

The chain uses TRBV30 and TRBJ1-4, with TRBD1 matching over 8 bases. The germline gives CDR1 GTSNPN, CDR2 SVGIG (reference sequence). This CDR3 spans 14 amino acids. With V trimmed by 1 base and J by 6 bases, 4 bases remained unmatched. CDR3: CAWSGGTGHEKLFF. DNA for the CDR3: TGTGCCTGGAGTGGTGGGACAGGTCATGAAAAACTGTTTTTT.